Presented here are 30 T cell receptor beta chains from one specimen sequenced in a study of tumor-infiltrating lymphocytes in primary liver carcinoma. A constant-region primer served to make TCR beta cDNA from approximately 490 ng total RNA. For TCR beta, libraries were produced by three nested multiplex PCR rounds using slightly modified ARM-PCR. Each of the first two PCR rounds ran roughly 10 cycles with TRBV1-TRBV30 forward and C-beta reverse primers. MiXCR was run by TCRdb on the multiplex PCR reads, yielding one entry per CDR3 protein. This sample has 80,000 or so distinct CDR3 sequences, with about two thirds found just once. Co-extraction of both nucleic acids (RNA and DNA) used roughly 18-32 mg of unsorted bulk tissue. Sequencing input: liver tumor tissue from sampling region 4. Subset given: tumor region T4, right-lateral pole. All receptors derive from a woman aged 60-75 years with primary liver carcinoma and hepatitis B virus infection.

The V gene is TRBV27, the J gene TRBJ1-5; D not certain. The CDR3 consists of 13 residues. Germline-derived CDR1 and CDR2 are MNHEY and SMNVEV (reference sequence). Trimming left V 2 bases short and J 3 bases short, with 5 bases between. In DNA, the CDR3 is TGTGCCAGCAGTTTAAGGATCAATCAGCCCCAGCATTTT. Encoded protein: CASSLRINQPQHF.

The chain uses TRBV18 and TRBJ2-7, with D maybe TRBD1 (6 bases). Germline V gene lookup returns CDR1 KGHSH and CDR2 LQKENI. The CDR3 has 13 amino acids. The V end was cut by 7 bases, the J end by 2 bases, with 12 bases between. The CDR3 DNA reads TGTGCCAGCTTATTAGACAGGACCTACGAGCAGTACTTC. It is translated as CASLLDRTYEQYF. The entire variable domain, with the rest obtained from reference TRBV18 and TRBJ2-7, is as follows: NAGVMQNPRHLVRRRGQEARLRCSPMKGHSHVYWYRQLPEEGLKFMVYLQKENIIDESGMPKERFSAEFPKEGPSILRIQQVVRGDSAAYFCASLLDRTYEQYFGPGTRLTVT.

The chain links TRBV5-1 to TRBJ2-1, with D unclear. Between the trimmed V and J ends, which lost 3 bases and 2 bases, there was a span of 15 bases. The germline CDR1 and CDR2 sequences are SGHRS and YFSETQ. This CDR3 has 16 amino acids. In DNA, the CDR3 is TGCGCCAGCAGCTCCCTCGGTACAATCGCCTACAATGAGCAGTTCTTC. Protein: CASSSLGTIAYNEQFF. The full variable domain, completed using reference TRBV5-1 and TRBJ2-1, is KAGVTQTPRYLIKTRGQQVTLSCSPISGHRSVSWYQQTPGQGLQFLFEYFSETQRNKGNFPGRFSGRQFSNSRSEMNVSTLELGDSALYLCASSSLGTIAYNEQFFGPGTRLTVL.

The V and J genes are TRBV28 and TRBJ2-7; D not resolved. CDR1 is MDHEN and CDR2 is SYDVKM in the germline V gene. The CDR3 runs to 13 residues. V was cut by 1 base and J by 8 bases, with 12 bases left in between. Here the CDR3 reads CASSLFGAHKQYF. The CDR3 DNA is TGTGCCAGCAGTTTATTTGGCGCCCACAAGCAGTACTTC.

A remark on this clonotype: Just one base apart from a much larger clone, this may be a read error. The chain joins TRBV28 to TRBJ1-1, with 10 positions matching TRBD1. The CDR3 spans 19 residues. CDR1 is MDHEN, CDR2 SYDVKM, per germline. With V trimmed by 5 bases and J by 0 bases, 15 bases remained unmatched. For the CDR3, the DNA is TGTGCCAGCAGTCCTCCACCGGGACAGGGGCGCGAAATGAACACTGAAGCTTTCTTT. Amino acids: CASSPPPGQGREMNTEAFF.

This clonotype was recorded only once. The rearrangement joins TRBV11-3 to TRBJ2-3; D possibly corresponds to TRBD2 (5 bases). Trimming left V 9 bases short and J 1 base short, with 17 bases between. This CDR3 spans 15 amino acids. The germline CDR1 and CDR2 sequences are SGHNT and YENEEA. CDR3 coding DNA: TGTGCCAGTAGTCCCGGATGGGGAGGCACAGATACGCAGTATTTT. Amino acid sequence: CASSPGWGGTDTQYF.

Concerning this clonotype itself: An end of the junction does not agree with germline; a read error may underlie this. J is TRBJ1-6 and V is TRBV6-1; TRBD1 is a possible D gene (6 bases). The length of the CDR3 is 14 residues. Germline V gene sequence: CDR1 MNHNS, CDR2 SASEGT. CDR3 amino acids: CTSTRGAENPPLHF. In DNA, the CDR3 is TGTACCAGCACCCGGGGGGCGGAGAATCCACCCCTCCACTTT.

The V gene is TRBV7-3, the J gene TRBJ2-3; D perhaps matches TRBD1 (6 bases). The CDR3 is 15 amino acids. Germline assignment: CDR1 SGHTA and CDR2 FQGTGA. Trimming shortened V by 2 bases and J by 1 base, and 10 bases separated the two germline ends. The CDR3 nucleotides are TGTGCCAGCAGCTTAGCAGGGGCCGGCACAGATACGCAGTATTTT. Residues: CASSLAGAGTDTQYF.

As concerns this clonotype: Mismatch with germline at one junction end may stem from a read error. This chain connects TRBV6-6 to TRBJ1-6, with D possibly TRBD1 on 6 matching bases. Germline V CDR1 and CDR2: MNHNY, SVGAGI (reference sequence). CDR3 length: 16 amino acids. In nucleotides, the CDR3 is TGTGCCAGCAGTTCTACAGGGTTATCCTATAATTCACCCCCCCACTTT. The encoded protein is CASSSTGLSYNSPPHF.

As regards this clonotype: Here the CDR3 omits its conserved ending phenylalanine or tryptophan, so a read error is the likely source. The chain employs TRBV6-1 and TRBJ2-1; 8 nucleotides agree with TRBD2. Germline lookup yields CDR1 MNHNS and CDR2 SASEGT. V shed 10 bases, J shed 6 bases, and the junction held 11 bases outside the gene matches. This CDR3 has 14 amino acids. The CDR3 sequence: CATRAGDPSNEQFL. DNA for the CDR3: TGTGCCACCAGAGCGGGGGACCCCTCCAATGAGCAGTTCCTC.

With respect to this clonotype: A much bigger clone sits one base away, suggesting this may be a read error. The CDR3 nucleotides are TGCGCCAGCAGCTTGTTCGGGGAAAACATTGAAGCTTTCTTT. Its protein is CASSLFGENIEAFF. The rearrangement joins TRBV5-1 to TRBJ1-1; D not certain. This CDR3 region has 14 residues. Germline CDR1 is SGHRS and CDR2 is YFSETQ.

A note on this clonotype: The junction differs from germline at one of its ends, possibly a read error. CDR3 in amino acids: CVSNLEREYSYNEQFF. DNA for the CDR3: TGTGTCAGCAACTTGGAGCGGGAGTACTCCTACAATGAGCAGTTCTTC. This rearrangement joins TRBV5-5 to TRBJ2-1, with 8 bases aligning to TRBD2. The CDR3 contains 16 residues. Germline CDR1 is SGHKS and CDR2 is YYEKEE (reference sequence). The variable domain in full, with the rest retrieved from reference TRBV5-5 and TRBJ2-1, is DAGVTQSPTHLIKTRGQQVTLRCSPISGHKSVSWYQQVLGQGPQFIFQYYEKEERGRGNFPDRFSARQFPNYSSELNVNALLLGDSALYLCVSNLEREYSYNEQFFGPGTRLTVL.

Concerning this clonotype: The germline gene is not matched at one end of the junction; a read error may be the cause. The chain carries TRBV11-2 and TRBJ2-7, with a possible D match to TRBD2 (8 bases). CDR3 length: 15 amino acids. CDR1 SGHAT and CDR2 FQNNGV come from the germline V gene. In DNA form, the CDR3 reads TGTACCGGCAGCTTAGCGGGACAGCCCTCCTACGAGCAATACTTC. This encodes CTGSLAGQPSYEQYF.

Worth noting for this clonotype: Germline and junction disagree at one end, which may indicate a read error. This sequence joins TRBV6-1 and TRBJ1-5; D perhaps matches TRBD1 (6 bases). Germline CDR1 reads MNHNS; CDR2 reads SASEGT. The CDR3 sequence is 14 residues long. The CDR3 spells CASSLTGDYQPQHF. In nucleotides, the CDR3 is TGTGCCAGCTCTCTGACAGGCGACTATCAACCCCAGCATTTT.

As for this clonotype: The junction shows a germline mismatch at one end, possibly a read error. The chain combines TRBV6-1 with TRBJ2-1, with D perhaps TRBD1 or TRBD2 (6 bases each). CDR1 and CDR2 (germline): MNHNS, SASEGT. CDR3 length: 17 amino acids. CDR3 sequence reads: CVSSEESGGDLQNEQFF. The CDR3 DNA follows: TGTGTCAGCAGTGAAGAATCCGGGGGCGATCTTCAAAATGAGCAGTTCTTC.

The J gene is TRBJ2-2, the V gene TRBV25-1; 11 bases match TRBD1. The germline CDR1 and CDR2 sequences are MGHDK and SYGVNS. The V segment lost 6 bases and the J segment 3 bases; nucleotides outside the gene matches: 12. The CDR3 is made up of 18 amino acids. The CDR3 is CASRETWTGGEHTGELFF. CDR3 sequence (DNA): TGTGCCAGCAGAGAAACTTGGACAGGGGGCGAGCACACCGGGGAGCTGTTTTTT.

This clonotype was seen more than once but under ten times. A read error may be the cause here, since a much bigger clone is one base away. The chain uses TRBV12-3 or TRBV12-4 and TRBJ1-1; D remains unclear. V was clipped by 2 bases and J by 10 bases, with 5 bases between them. The CDR3 is 10 amino acids. CDR3 sequence reads: CASSLRVAFF. The CDR3, as DNA: TGTGCCAGCAGTTTAAGGGTAGCTTTCTTT.

Details on this clonotype: The junction departs from the called germline gene at one end, perhaps through a read error. J is TRBJ1-1 and V is TRBV28, with no clear D. Looked up from germline, CDR1 is MDHEN and CDR2 is SYDVKM. The CDR3 contains 14 residues. The CDR3 coding sequence is TGTGCCAGCAGTTTAGAACGGCTTAACACTGAAGTTTTCTTT. Translating gives CASSLERLNTEVFF.

A note on this clonotype: One end of the junction fails to match germline, which may point to a read error. V usage is TRBV7-3 and J usage is TRBJ2-7; TRBD2 might be the D (5 bases). This CDR3 region has 13 residues. Germline CDR1 SGHTA, CDR2 FQGTGA. The CDR3 nucleotides read TGTGTCAGCAGCTTAAATTGGACTCACGAGCAGTACTTC. Translating it yields CVSSLNWTHEQYF.

Note on this clonotype: Given a much more abundant clone one base away, this may be a read error. V usage is TRBV5-1 and J usage is TRBJ2-7; D ambiguous. Germline V gene sequence: CDR1 SGHRS, CDR2 YFSETQ. The CDR3 runs 12 residues. The CDR3 bases are TGCGCCAGCAGCTTGGGGCAATACGAGAAGTACTTC. This codes for CASSLGQYEKYF.

On this clonotype: Because the CDR3 is missing its conserved closing phenylalanine or tryptophan, this is likely a read error. The V call is TRBV10-2, the J call TRBJ1-1; 9 bases agree with TRBD1. After removal of 7 bases from V and 2 bases from J, the junction contained 5 bases not matched to a gene. Germline V lookup: CDR1 WSHSY, CDR2 SAAADI. The CDR3 spans 14 residues. The CDR3, as DNA: TGCGCCAGCACGGAGGACAGGGGAAACACTGAAGCTTTCCTT. Translation: CASTEDRGNTEAFL.

In regard to this clonotype: This sequence may be a read error, since a much larger clone differs from it by one base. V is TRBV6-5 and J is TRBJ2-5, with D uncertain. The length of the CDR3 is 13 residues. From germline, CDR1 is MNHEY and CDR2 SVGAGI. The CDR3 sequence: CAISYNSLGTQYF. The CDR3, as DNA: TGTGCCATCAGTTACAACAGCCTTGGGACCCAGTACTTC.

Turning to this clonotype: A much larger clone lies one base from this, so it may be a read error. The CDR3 DNA follows: TGTGCCAACAGCTTACAGGGGATCTTTGGGTTCTTC. Encoded protein: CANSLQGIFGFF. The chain recombines TRBV7-9 with TRBJ2-1; 7 bases align to TRBD1. The length of the CDR3 is 12 residues. The V gene's germline CDR1 is SEHNR and CDR2 FQNEAQ (reference sequence).

In its sample, this clonotype was seen once. This sequence may be a read error, since a much larger clone differs from it by one base. The chain couples TRBV7-9 to TRBJ2-7, with D maybe TRBD2 (5 bases). In germline, CDR1 is SEHNR, CDR2 FQNEAQ (reference sequence). The CDR3 has 16 amino acids. CDR3 DNA sequence: TGTGCCAGCAGCTTAGGGAACTCTGGAGAGGGCTACGGGCAGTACTTC. Protein: CASSLGNSGEGYGQYF.

The CDR3 sequence is CSAQGTALDLFF. The CDR3 coding sequence is TGCAGCGCGCAGGGGACTGCTTTGGATCTGTTTTTT. The chain joins TRBV29-1 to TRBJ2-2, with D tentatively TRBD1 or TRBD2 (6 bases each). Trimming took off 7 bases at V and 14 bases at J, with 20 bases between the two ends. Germline-derived CDR1 and CDR2 are SQVTM and ANQGSEA. The CDR3 runs 12 residues.

This clonotype was seen at least ten times. The gene calls are TRBV5-1 and TRBJ2-6, with 9 nucleotides matching TRBD1. This CDR3 has 18 amino acids. The trim removed 1 base at V and 0 bases at J, leaving 5 bases unmatched. Looked up from germline, CDR1 is SGHRS and CDR2 is YFSETQ. Here the CDR3 DNA reads TGCGCCAGCAGCTTGCTCGACAGGGGGTCCTCTGGGGCCAACGTCCTGACTTTC. This encodes CASSLLDRGSSGANVLTF. The full variable domain, rest sourced from reference TRBV5-1 and TRBJ2-6, is KAGVTQTPRYLIKTRGQQVTLSCSPISGHRSVSWYQQTPGQGLQFLFEYFSETQRNKGNFPGRFSGRQFSNSRSEMNVSTLELGDSALYLCASSLLDRGSSGANVLTFGAGSRLTVL.

Details on this clonotype: One end of the junction is discordant with germline, which a read error may explain. The rearrangement uses TRBV5-1 and TRBJ2-5; D is ambiguous. Germline V gene sequence: CDR1 SGHRS, CDR2 YFSETQ. CDR3 length: 11 amino acids. The CDR3 DNA reads TGCGCCAACAGCTTGTTGGAGACCCAGTACTTC. Translation gives CANSLLETQYF.

This clonotype was seen only once. The V gene is TRBV11-1, the J gene TRBJ2-3; D gene unclear. This CDR3 spans 13 amino acids. The V gene's germline CDR1 is SGHAT and CDR2 FQDESV (reference sequence). V was trimmed by 6 bases and J by 5 bases, leaving 12 bases between them. The CDR3 region is CASSIGCIDTQYF. DNA for the CDR3: TGTGCCAGCAGTATCGGATGTATAGATACGCAGTATTTT.

This sequence joins TRBV20-1 and TRBJ2-1; 12 nucleotides align to TRBD2. Germline CDR1 is DFQATT and CDR2 is SNEGSKA (reference sequence). The junction had 9 bases not matched to a gene; V was cut back by 8 bases and J by 4 bases. The CDR3 contains 15 residues. The CDR3 DNA follows: TGCAGTCCCAAGACCGGGACTAGCGGGTACAATGAGCAGTTCTTC. This gives the protein CSPKTGTSGYNEQFF.

Concerning this clonotype itself: The junction differs from germline at one of its ends, possibly a read error. J is TRBJ2-1 and V is TRBV11-3, with no clear D. This CDR3 has 13 amino acids. CDR1 is SGHNT and CDR2 is YENEEA in the germline V gene. The CDR3 loop is CASSAECYNEQIF. The CDR3 DNA reads as TGTGCGAGCAGTGCCGAGTGCTACAATGAGCAGATCTTC.